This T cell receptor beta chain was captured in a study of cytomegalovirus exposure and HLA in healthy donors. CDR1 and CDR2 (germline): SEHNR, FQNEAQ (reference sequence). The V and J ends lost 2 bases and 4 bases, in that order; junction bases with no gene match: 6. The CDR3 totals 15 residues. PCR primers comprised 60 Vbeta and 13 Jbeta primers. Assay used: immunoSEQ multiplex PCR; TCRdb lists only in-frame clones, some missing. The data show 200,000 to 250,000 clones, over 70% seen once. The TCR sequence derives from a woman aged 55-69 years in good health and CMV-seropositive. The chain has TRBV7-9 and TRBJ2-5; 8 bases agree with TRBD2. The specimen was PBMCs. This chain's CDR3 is CASSLSGGGVETQYF. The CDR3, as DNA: TGTGCCAGCAGCTTATCCGGGGGGGGAGTAGAGACCCAGTACTTC.